This T cell receptor beta chain was sequenced during a study of identifying expanded T cells in peripheral blood. Overall study findings and caveats: Clone count variance between roughly 2-week samples rose with total template count. Roughly 1.2 clones differed between technical replicates, versus around 15 and 19 over time.

With regard to this clone: Its target is unknown.

TCRdb's copy holds only in-frame clones and misses some; the assay was immunoSEQ multiplex PCR. The data show under 70,000 clones, with more than 75% seen just once and 4.7% held by the top ten. Healthy donors had no documented immune events, such as infections, while sampled. The CDR3 covers 16 residues. Trimming took 2 bases from V and 2 from J, leaving 16 bases between them. CDR1 and CDR2 (germline): MGHRA, YSYEKL. This clonotype was sampled from a person between 18 and 75 years old in good health. Sequenced: blood. This chain connects TRBV4-1 to TRBJ2-7; unclear D gene. The CDR3 DNA reads TGCGCCAGCAGCCAAAAAGGCGGAGTTAGACCCTACGAGCAGTACTTC. Amino acid sequence: CASSQKGGVRPYEQYF.